Listed below are T cell receptor beta chains from one sample, sequenced in a study of cytomegalovirus exposure and HLA in healthy donors. Data came from immunoSEQ multiplex PCR; TCRdb stores just in-frame clones and leaves some out. The sample includes about 200,000 clones, around nine tenths of them seen just once. Sequenced sample: PBMCs. The source is a woman aged 18-29 years in good health and CMV-seronegative. The CDR3 runs from the conserved cysteine through the conserved F or W. D genes are given only for firm matches. Size is stated for part of the rows, as once, few or many counts, or as a class when the clone is expanded.

. 13 few TRBJ2-1 TRBV6-5 CASSYGRYNEQFF TGTGCCAGCAGTTACGGCCGATACAATGAGCAGTTCTTC
TRBD1 14 . TRBJ1-4 TRBV6-1 CATDDQGAIEKLFF TGTGCCACCGACGACCAGGGGGCGATTGAAAAACTGTTTTTT
TRBD1 19 . TRBJ2-1 TRBV15 CATSRLGDNRDRDYNEQFF TGTGCCACCAGCAGGCTAGGGGACAACCGGGACAGGGACTACAATGAGCAGTTCTTC
. 15 . TRBJ2-7 TRBV7-2 CASSLDRDSLGEQYF TGTGCCAGCAGCTTAGACCGGGACTCCCTTGGGGAGCAGTACTTC
. 14 . TRBJ2-7 TRBV11-3 CASSQGHQNYEQYF TGTGCCAGCAGCCAGGGACATCAAAACTACGAGCAGTACTTC
. 15 . TRBJ1-3 TRBV4-1 CASSQLPGTSDTIYF TGCGCCAGCAGCCAACTTCCCGGGACATCGGACACCATATATTTT
TRBD2 16 . TRBJ2-7 TRBV19 CASSILSGGSSYEQYF TGTGCCAGTAGTATATTGTCGGGAGGAAGCTCCTACGAGCAGTACTTC
TRBD1 14 . TRBJ2-3 TRBV29-1 CSTRTGIATDTQYF TGCAGCACCCGGACAGGGATCGCCACAGATACGCAGTATTTT
TRBD2 15 . TRBJ2-7 TRBV6-6 CASSYSAGGPYEQYF TGTGCCAGCAGTTACTCGGCGGGAGGGCCCTACGAGCAGTACTTC
. 14 many TRBJ1-2 TRBV4-2 CASSQDPANYGYTF TGTGCCAGCAGCCAAGATCCCGCGAACTATGGCTACACCTTC
. 17 . TRBJ2-7 TRBV28 CASSLPPPRGTLYEQYF TGTGCCAGCAGTTTACCCCCCCCGAGGGGGACCCTGTACGAGCAGTACTTC
. 14 . TRBJ2-2 TRBV4-1 CASSQGTGTGELFF TGCGCCAGCAGCCAAGGGACGGGGACCGGGGAGCTGTTTTTT
TRBD1 15 . TRBJ1-2 TRBV4-2 CASSQAGGMWYGYTF TGTGCCAGCAGCCAAGCAGGGGGAATGTGGTATGGCTACACCTTC
TRBD1 15 . TRBJ1-2 TRBV29-1 CSTGQGASINYGYTF TGCAGCACTGGACAGGGGGCATCAATCAACTATGGCTACACCTTC
. 13 . TRBJ1-5 TRBV19 CASSVQGNQPQHF TGTGCCAGTAGTGTACAGGGTAACCAGCCCCAGCATTTT
. 13 . TRBJ1-1 TRBV15 CATGDRLNTEAFF TGTGCCACCGGTGACAGATTGAACACTGAAGCTTTCTTT
TRBD1 16 . TRBJ2-7 TRBV6-6 CASSPSPRIGQGHQYF TGTGCCAGCAGTCCCTCGCCAAGAATCGGACAGGGACATCAGTACTTC
TRBD2 15 once TRBJ2-5 TRBV2 CASNVGGRRGETQYF TGTGCCAGCAACGTCGGCGGGAGACGTGGTGAGACCCAGTACTTC
TRBD2 18 . TRBJ2-7 TRBV4-1 CASSQGEGLAGGDYEQYF TGCGCCAGCAGCCAAGGTGAGGGACTAGCGGGAGGTGACTACGAGCAGTACTTC
TRBD1 16 . TRBJ1-5 TRBV7-2 CASSPRDRARAQPQHF TGTGCCAGCAGCCCCCGGGACAGGGCGCGCGCCCAGCCCCAGCATTTT